The rows below give T cell receptor beta chains drawn from one sample of a study of blood T cells in healthy people across ages. MiXCR, run by TCRdb on the 5' RACE reads, gives a single entry per CDR3 protein. The sample has roughly 1.5 million distinct CDR3 sequences; 35% to 45% are singletons. The sample taken for sequencing was blood. Every receptor here comes from a woman aged 18-29 years in good health. CDR3s include the opening cysteine and the closing phenylalanine or tryptophan.

TRBJ1-1,TRBV6-2/TRBV6-3,CASRSIQGRGTEAFF
TRBJ2-3,TRBV10-3,CAIKARAGADTQYF
NA,TRBV7-9,CASSSLTLQGEQYF
TRBJ2-7,TRBV12-3/TRBV12-4,CASSLPGPSYEQYF
TRBJ2-6,TRBV7-9,CASKGTDSYSGANVLTF
TRBJ1-2,TRBV20-1,CSAVRPGADNYGYTF
TRBJ2-3,TRBV20-1,CSARDPGGQSDTQYF
TRBJ1-2,TRBV24-1,CATSDVNSNYGYTF
TRBJ2-3,TRBV5-6,CASSLEVYSDTQYF
TRBJ2-1,TRBV5-1,CATRGSGSYNEQFF
TRBJ2-5,TRBV9,CASSSSPRSQETQYF
TRBJ2-2,TRBV7-9,CASSLEGLLPNTGELFF
TRBJ2-7,TRBV12-3/TRBV12-4,CASSLAVDDASAQYF
TRBJ1-1,TRBV6-5,CASSYSDGGSTEAFF
TRBJ2-7,TRBV4-3,CASSSDRTSYEQYF
TRBJ2-3,TRBV7-2,CASSLVGLVPLSTDTQYF
TRBJ2-1,TRBV9,CASSVGRTDLSYNEQFF
TRBJ2-7,TRBV5-1,CASSNAPPELEYEQYF
TRBJ2-3,TRBV7-2,CASSLESLAGGSTDTQYF
TRBJ2-1,TRBV10-1,CASSKAGRSYNEQFF
TRBJ1-5,TRBV27,CASSFSARQQGSNQPQHF
TRBJ1-4,TRBV7-2,CASSLISSATNEKLFF
TRBJ2-7,TRBV27,CASSFLTGGYYEQYF
TRBJ1-2,TRBV29-1,CSARDTVYGYTF
TRBJ1-5,TRBV6-2/TRBV6-3,CASSYLDRRAPQHF
TRBJ2-5,TRBV3-1,CASSQDWLAGDNQETQYF
TRBJ2-1,TRBV20-1,CSARDLTSRHNEQFF
TRBJ2-7,TRBV9,CASSVGVASYEQYF
TRBJ2-7,TRBV10-3,CALSGTGFSYEQYF
TRBJ1-4,TRBV12-3/TRBV12-4,CASSVGTTNEKLFF
TRBJ2-7,TRBV15,CATSRDAGSGKQYF
TRBJ1-2,TRBV12-3/TRBV12-4,CASSLKDNYGYTF
TRBJ1-1,TRBV7-9,CASSLKTGMNTEAFF